Below are 26 T cell receptor beta chains sequenced from a single sample in a study of cytomegalovirus exposure and HLA in healthy donors. PCR amplification relied on 60 Vbeta primers (plus 13 Jbeta primers). Sequencing used immunoSEQ multiplex PCR; TCRdb keeps in-frame clones, though not all of them. The data contain approximately 110,000 clones, around two thirds of them singletons. Sequencing was performed on PBMCs. Source of these receptors: a man aged 30-40 years in good health and CMV-seropositive.

This chain uses TRBV11-2 with TRBJ2-5, with 7 bases identical to TRBD1. The CDR3 contains 13 residues. Germline V gene sequence: CDR1 SGHAT, CDR2 FQNNGV. The ends lost 4 bases at V and 7 bases at J; junction bases unmatched: 6. The CDR3: CASSWESGGTQYF. CDR3 bases: TGTGCCAGCAGCTGGGAATCAGGGGGGACCCAGTACTTC. Combining the CDR3 with reference TRBV11-2 and TRBJ2-5 gives the whole variable domain EAGVAQSPRYKIIEKRQSVAFWCNPISGHATLYWYQQILGQGPKLLIQFQNNGVVDDSQLPKDRFSAERLKGVDSTLKIQPAKLEDSAVYLCASSWESGGTQYFGPGTRLLVL.

The chain uses TRBV6-6 and TRBJ2-3, with D unresolved. This CDR3 is built from 12 residues. Trimming removed 6 bases from V and 2 bases from J, with 6 bases in between. The V gene's germline CDR1 is MNHNY and CDR2 SVGAGI (reference sequence). As DNA, the CDR3 is TGTGCCAGCAGCTCTACCACAGATACGCAGTATTTT. Translating it yields CASSSTTDTQYF.

This sequence joins TRBV5-4 and TRBJ1-2; 7 positions agree with TRBD1. V lost 1 base, J lost 4 bases, and 1 base stayed unmatched. Germline CDR1 reads SGHNT; CDR2 reads YYREEE (reference sequence). CDR3 size: 13 residues. In DNA form, the CDR3 reads TGTGCCAGCAGCTTGCAGGGGGTCTATGGCTACACCTTC. It yields the protein CASSLQGVYGYTF.

This clone was recorded a few times. The V and J genes are TRBV7-2 and TRBJ2-3; possible D gene TRBD2, 6 bases. CDR1 and CDR2 (germline): SGHTA, FQGNSA. This CDR3 region has 16 residues. Between the trimmed V and J ends, which lost 6 bases and 0 bases, there was a span of 16 bases. CDR3 amino acids: CASRETGTSSTDTQYF. The CDR3 DNA reads as TGTGCCAGCAGGGAAACCGGGACTTCTAGCACAGATACGCAGTATTTT.

The chain uses TRBV5-4 and TRBJ2-7; 7 nucleotides agree with TRBD1. There are 13 residues in the CDR3. Germline CDR1 is SGHNT and CDR2 is YYREEE (reference sequence). V lost 4 bases, J lost 2 bases, and 3 bases stayed unmatched. The CDR3 reads CASSTTGTYEQYF. As DNA, the CDR3 is TGTGCCAGCAGCACGACAGGGACCTACGAGCAGTACTTC.

This chain links TRBV5-6 with TRBJ2-7; the match to TRBD1 covers 7 bases. V lost 3 bases to trimming and J lost 2 bases; unmatched junction nucleotides: 2. Germline CDR1 is SGHDT and CDR2 is YYEEEE. This CDR3 is 13 amino acids long. The CDR3 protein is CASSWDRTYEQYF. CDR3 sequence (DNA): TGTGCCAGCAGCTGGGACAGAACCTACGAGCAGTACTTC. The full variable domain, in which reference TRBV5-6 and TRBJ2-7 provide the parts outside the CDR3, is DAGVTQSPTHLIKTRGQQVTLRCSPKSGHDTVSWYQQALGQGPQFIFQYYEEEERQRGNFPDRFSGHQFPNYSSELNVNALLLGDSALYLCASSWDRTYEQYFGPGTRLTVT.

The chain uses TRBV25-1 and TRBJ2-5; D is undetermined. Per the germline V gene, CDR1 is MGHDK and CDR2 is SYGVNS. The CDR3 totals 15 residues. Trimming took off 3 bases at V and 1 base at J, with 12 bases between the two ends. DNA for the CDR3: TGTGCCAGCAGTGATGTAATGGGCTTCCAAGAGACCCAGTACTTC. Its translation: CASSDVMGFQETQYF.

This clone was recorded a few times. This chain connects TRBV2 to TRBJ2-5, with D possibly being TRBD2 (7 bases). Germline lookup yields CDR1 SNHLY and CDR2 FYNNEI. This CDR3 region has 12 residues. V lost 8 bases and J lost 4, with 11 bases in between. The CDR3 loop is CASGGAGETQYF. The CDR3 DNA follows: TGTGCCAGCGGGGGGGCGGGAGAGACCCAGTACTTC.

V and J are TRBV7-2 and TRBJ1-4; 8 bases align to TRBD1. Germline lookup yields CDR1 SGHTA and CDR2 FQGNSA. The CDR3 sequence is 16 residues long. V was pared by 1 base and J by 7 bases, with 8 bases of the junction left unmatched. CDR3 sequence: CASSLEPDREGEKLFF. The CDR3 DNA is TGTGCCAGCAGCTTAGAACCGGACAGGGAGGGTGAAAAACTGTTTTTT.

V gene TRBV7-9 combines with J gene TRBJ2-7; TRBD2 is a possible D gene (5 bases). Germline assignment: CDR1 SEHNR and CDR2 FQNEAQ (reference sequence). The CDR3 has 13 amino acids. Trimming took off 5 bases at V and 3 bases at J, with 11 bases between the two ends. CDR3 loop: CASSRPGSYEQYF. The CDR3, as DNA: TGTGCCAGCAGCCGTCCGGGAAGCTACGAGCAGTACTTC.

This chain connects TRBV6-6 to TRBJ2-5; 8 nucleotides align to TRBD2. The J call may not be correct, given that the DNA end is closer to TRBJ2-7. CDR3 size: 16 residues. CDR1 is MNHNY, CDR2 SVGAGI, per germline (reference sequence). CDR3 protein: CASSGRVSGASYEQYF. The CDR3 DNA sequence: TGTGCCAGCAGTGGGAGGGTTAGCGGGGCCTCCTACGAGCAGTACTTC.

This chain uses TRBV19 with TRBJ1-3; TRBD1 matches at 8 bases. Germline CDR1 reads LNHDA; CDR2 reads SQIVND (reference sequence). Trimming removed 9 bases from V and 1 base from J; junction bases left unmatched: 11. The CDR3 extends over 16 amino acids. CDR3: CASWEGQALSGNTIYF. The CDR3 nucleotides are TGTGCCAGCTGGGAGGGACAGGCCTTGTCTGGAAACACCATATATTTT.

Here the CDR3 reads CASSQPLAGSRNEQFF. DNA of the CDR3: TGCGCCAGCAGCCAGCCCCTAGCGGGGTCTAGGAATGAGCAGTTCTTC. The rearrangement uses TRBV4-1 and TRBJ2-1; 9 nucleotides align to TRBD2. The CDR3 has 16 amino acids. The junction had 10 bases not matched to a gene; V was cut back by 3 bases and J by 7 bases. Germline V gene data show CDR1 as MGHRA and CDR2 as YSYEKL.

The chain couples TRBV19 to TRBJ1-2; D gene unclear. The germline V and J ends were trimmed by 0 bases and 0 bases, with 11 bases remaining between them. This CDR3 spans 16 amino acids. The germline V gene has CDR1 LNHDA and CDR2 SQIVND (reference sequence). The CDR3 sequence: CASSIDQATANYGYTF. DNA for the CDR3: TGTGCCAGTAGTATAGACCAGGCTACAGCTAACTATGGCTACACCTTC.

This CDR3 reads CASSEKGLGDEQFF. CDR3 bases: TGTGCCAGCAGCGAAAAGGGTCTGGGAGATGAGCAGTTCTTC. V is TRBV9 and J is TRBJ2-1, with D perhaps TRBD2 (5 bases). Between the trimmed V and J ends, which lost 3 bases and 8 bases, there was a span of 15 bases. The CDR3 extends over 14 amino acids. Germline V gene data show CDR1 as SGDLS and CDR2 as YYNGEE.

The V gene is TRBV19, the J gene TRBJ1-5; D is undetermined. This CDR3 spans 15 amino acids. The V gene's germline CDR1 is LNHDA and CDR2 SQIVND (reference sequence). The V gene lost 4 bases and the J gene lost 1 base, with 11 bases spanning the gap. The CDR3 protein is CASSTSHGSNQPQHF. For the CDR3, the DNA is TGTGCCAGTAGTACCTCCCACGGGAGCAATCAGCCCCAGCATTTT.

There are a few counts of this clone. The chain has TRBV5-1 and TRBJ2-5; 13 positions match TRBD2. The V segment lost 0 bases and the J segment 4 bases; nucleotides outside the gene matches: 6. This CDR3 region has 17 residues. Germline CDR1 SGHRS, CDR2 YFSETQ. This chain's CDR3 is CASSLASLAGGLETQYF. CDR3 sequence (DNA): TGCGCCAGCAGCTTGGCGTCACTAGCGGGGGGGCTAGAGACCCAGTACTTC. Combining the CDR3 with reference TRBV5-1 and TRBJ2-5 gives the whole variable domain KAGVTQTPRYLIKTRGQQVTLSCSPISGHRSVSWYQQTPGQGLQFLFEYFSETQRNKGNFPGRFSGRQFSNSRSEMNVSTLELGDSALYLCASSLASLAGGLETQYFGPGTRLLVL.

V and J are TRBV7-2 and TRBJ2-7; the match to TRBD2 covers 9 bases. CDR1 SGHTA and CDR2 FQGNSA come from the germline V gene. This CDR3 contains 14 residues. Unmatched junction bases numbered 2, after V lost 5 bases and J lost 0 bases. The DNA of the CDR3 is TGTGCCAGCAGCCCTAGCGGGACCTCCTACGAGCAGTACTTC. This translates into CASSPSGTSYEQYF.

The chain is built from TRBV7-9 and TRBJ1-1; D unclear. The CDR3 covers 15 residues. V lost 0 bases to trimming and J lost 1 base, with 9 bases between them. In germline, CDR1 is SEHNR, CDR2 FQNEAQ (reference sequence). In nucleotides, the CDR3 is TGTGCCAGCAGCTTAGCGGGCCCCGGGAACACTGAAGCTTTCTTT. This gives the protein CASSLAGPGNTEAFF. Combining the CDR3 with reference TRBV7-9 and TRBJ1-1 gives the whole variable domain DTGVSQNPRHKITKRGQNVTFRCDPISEHNRLYWYRQTLGQGPEFLTYFQNEAQLEKSRLLSDRFSAERPKGSFSTLEIQRTEQGDSAMYLCASSLAGPGNTEAFFGQGTRLTVV.

The gene calls are TRBV19 and TRBJ1-1; 8 bases fit TRBD1. The V segment lost 5 bases and the J segment 4 bases; nucleotides outside the gene matches: 6. CDR3 length: 14 residues. The germline V gene has CDR1 LNHDA and CDR2 SQIVND (reference sequence). CDR3 protein: CASSPRDRFTEAFF. The DNA of the CDR3 is TGTGCCAGTAGTCCCAGGGACAGGTTCACTGAAGCTTTCTTT.

The chain combines TRBV7-2 with TRBJ2-5; 10 positions match TRBD2. The V segment lost 5 bases and the J segment 2 bases; nucleotides outside the gene matches: 14. Per germline, CDR1 SGHTA and CDR2 FQGNSA. This CDR3 is 18 amino acids long. The CDR3 DNA reads as TGTGCCAGCAGCCCCCGGGCCGGACTAGCGGATATTCAAGAGACCCAGTACTTC. It translates to CASSPRAGLADIQETQYF.

This clone was counted a single time. The chain uses TRBV14 and TRBJ1-1; 7 bases line up with TRBD1. Germline CDR1 is SGHDN and CDR2 is FVKESK. The CDR3 has 16 amino acids. V shed 3 bases, J shed 3 bases, and the junction held 10 bases outside the gene matches. The chain's CDR3 is CASSQRMGQLYTEAFF. As DNA, the CDR3 is TGTGCCAGCAGCCAGCGCATGGGACAGTTATACACTGAAGCTTTCTTT. The variable domain in full, completed from reference TRBV14 and TRBJ1-1, reads EAGVTQFPSHSVIEKGQTVTLRCDPISGHDNLYWYRRVMGKEIKFLLHFVKESKQDESGMPNNRFLAERTGGTYSTLKVQPAELEDSGVYFCASSQRMGQLYTEAFFGQGTRLTVV.

The CDR3 loop is CASSPQGKTEAFF. In DNA form, the CDR3 reads TGTGCCAGCAGTCCGCAGGGAAAAACTGAAGCTTTCTTT. The chain uses TRBV7-9 and TRBJ1-1, with D possibly being TRBD1 (5 bases). Germline CDR1 reads SEHNR; CDR2 reads FQNEAQ (reference sequence). V gave up 6 bases and J gave up 5 bases, with 13 bases separating them. The CDR3 totals 13 residues.

The gene calls are TRBV18 and TRBJ2-1; 8 nucleotides line up with TRBD2. Per germline, CDR1 KGHSH and CDR2 LQKENI. The V and J ends lost 1 base and 9 bases, in that order; junction bases with no gene match: 11. The CDR3 has 16 amino acids. Here the CDR3 reads CASSPRSGGLGGEQFF. Here the CDR3 DNA reads TGTGCCAGCTCACCACGAAGCGGGGGCCTCGGCGGTGAGCAGTTCTTC. Together with reference TRBV18 and TRBJ2-1, the CDR3 gives the full variable domain: NAGVMQNPRHLVRRRGQEARLRCSPMKGHSHVYWYRQLPEEGLKFMVYLQKENIIDESGMPKERFSAEFPKEGPSILRIQQVVRGDSAAYFCASSPRSGGLGGEQFFGPGTRLTVL.

The chain links TRBV6-5 to TRBJ1-6, with a weak D call TRBD1 (5 bases). The ends were cut back, 8 bases at V and 14 bases at J, with 19 bases in the middle. The CDR3 length is 13 residues. Germline V gene sequence: CDR1 MNHEY, CDR2 SVGAGI. The DNA for the CDR3 is TGTGCCAGCTCCCTAGGGCAGGGAATTTCCCTCCACTTT. As protein: CASSLGQGISLHF.

This clone has only a few counts. The chain combines TRBV4-1 with TRBJ2-1, with TRBD2 matching over 8 bases. CDR1 is MGHRA and CDR2 is YSYEKL in the germline V gene. The V segment lost 2 bases and the J segment 10 bases; nucleotides outside the gene matches: 10. This CDR3 has 15 amino acids. DNA for the CDR3: TGCGCCAGCAGCCAAACGGGGGGGGGAAGGAGCGAGCAGTTCTTC. It translates to CASSQTGGGRSEQFF.